The next 6 T cell receptor beta chains were all read from a single sample in a study of sequential checkpoint blockade in melanoma. Generated by immunoSEQ multiplex PCR, the TCRdb table keeps only in-frame clones and is missing some. Here the sample spans under 25,000 clones, roughly 73% being singletons. Specified treatment: randomized to nivolumab then ipilimumab (arm A) or the reverse (arm B). Sequencing was performed on CD8+ T cells sorted from blood (inferred from file names), taken from a patient given nivolumab and ipilimumab in sequence. These TCRs come from a human donor with melanoma.

This clone was detected once. V is TRBV6-5 and J is TRBJ2-7; 11 bases agree with TRBD2. CDR3 length: 14 amino acids. The germline V gene has CDR1 MNHEY and CDR2 SVGAGI. V shed 4 bases and J 3 bases; nucleotides not matched to a gene: 2. The CDR3 loop is CASSSGLAGYEQYF. In DNA form, the CDR3 reads TGTGCCAGCAGTTCAGGACTAGCGGGCTACGAGCAGTACTTC.

A few counts support this clone. This specimen includes other DNA sequences encoding the same CDR3. The genes are TRBV28 and TRBJ1-6, with a weak D call TRBD1 (6 bases). Germline V gene data show CDR1 as MDHEN and CDR2 as SYDVKM. CDR3 length: 16 residues. V was pared by 5 bases and J by 6 bases, with 17 bases between. CDR3 nucleotides: TGTGCCAGCAGTCGGGGGGGCTTCAACTCTAATTCACCCCTCCACTTT. Translating gives CASSRGGFNSNSPLHF. The full variable domain, in which reference TRBV28 and TRBJ1-6 provide the parts outside the CDR3, is DVKVTQSSRYLVKRTGEKVFLECVQDMDHENMFWYRQDPGLGLRLIYFSYDVKMKEKGDIPEGYSVSREKKERFSLILESASTNQTSMYLCASSRGGFNSNSPLHFGNGTRLTVT.

The table lists this clone with a few counts. This chain connects TRBV4-2 to TRBJ2-1; the D gene is possibly TRBD1 (6 bases). The CDR3 extends over 16 amino acids. The germline V gene has CDR1 LGHNA and CDR2 YNFKEQ. Trimming took 0 bases from V and 0 from J, leaving 9 bases between them. Here the CDR3 reads CASSQDLGGSYNEQFF. CDR3 nucleotides: TGTGCCAGCAGCCAAGACTTAGGGGGCTCCTACAATGAGCAGTTCTTC.

The V gene is TRBV19, the J gene TRBJ2-2; 12 bases are shared with TRBD2. Germline V gene data show CDR1 as LNHDA and CDR2 as SQIVND (reference sequence). Unmatched junction bases numbered 5, after V lost 5 bases and J lost 4 bases. This CDR3 region has 16 residues. The CDR3 sequence: CASSLRTSGITGELFF. The CDR3 DNA sequence: TGTGCCAGTAGTCTTCGGACTAGCGGGATCACCGGGGAGCTGTTTTTT.

The J gene is TRBJ2-1, the V gene TRBV4-1, with 9 bases that match TRBD2. The germline CDR1 and CDR2 sequences are MGHRA and YSYEKL. J was trimmed by 4 bases and V by 0 bases; bases with no gene match: 4. The CDR3 runs to 16 residues. The CDR3 sequence: CASSQERTSAYNEQFF. In DNA, the CDR3 is TGCGCCAGCAGCCAAGAAAGGACTAGCGCATACAATGAGCAGTTCTTC.

This clone was counted between two and nine times. This chain uses TRBV5-1 with TRBJ1-5; 7 bases line up with TRBD1. In germline, CDR1 is SGHRS, CDR2 YFSETQ. The V and J ends lost 0 bases and 5 bases, in that order; junction bases with no gene match: 5. This CDR3 comprises 15 residues. CDR3 in amino acids: CASSLDGQGDQPQHF. As DNA, the CDR3 is TGCGCCAGCAGCTTGGATGGGCAGGGGGATCAGCCCCAGCATTTT.